These T cell receptor beta chains were read from a single sample in a study of blood T cells in healthy people across ages. One entry per CDR3 protein, called by TCRdb with MiXCR from the 5' RACE reads. The sample records approximately 800,000 distinct CDR3 sequences, more than 25% being singletons. Another study also made use of these data, one on T cells of mothers and their children.

The sequencing sample was made of blood. Receptor source: a boy younger than 18 in good health. Each CDR3 is given with its conserved first and last residue. A D gene is named only where the DNA matches it firmly. Rows give clone size only sometimes, using once, few, many, or a class for an expanded clone.

V gene	clone size	J gene	D gene	CDR3 protein	CDR3 DNA
TRBV11-3	many	TRBJ2-3	.	CASSLNGGGTDTQYF	TGTGCCAGCAGCTTAAACGGGGGAGGCACAGATACGCAGTATTTT
TRBV9	.	TRBJ2-3	.	CASSAVGWITDTQYF	TGTGCCAGCAGCGCCGTAGGGTGGATCACAGATACGCAGTATTTT
TRBV5-8	few	TRBJ2-6	.	CASSHWWKTGANVLTF	TGTGCCAGCAGTCATTGGTGGAAGACTGGGGCCAACGTCCTGACTTTC
TRBV11-2	.	TRBJ2-5	TRBD1	CASRYRGLQETQYF	TGTGCCAGCAGGTACAGGGGGCTCCAAGAGACCCAGTACTTC
TRBV7-2	.	TRBJ2-7	.	CASSLSREVSYEQYF	TGTGCCAGCAGCCTCAGCCGGGAAGTCTCCTACGAGCAGTACTTC
TRBV28	.	TRBJ2-5	TRBD2	CASRPRTSVRETQYF	TGTGCCAGCAGACCCCGGACTAGCGTCCGAGAGACCCAGTACTTC
TRBV27	.	TRBJ1-1	TRBD1	CASSLSTGGSSTEAFF	TGTGCCAGCAGTTTATCAACAGGGGGGAGTAGCACTGAAGCTTTCTTT
TRBV7-8	.	TRBJ2-3	TRBD1	CASSLDDRGLLDTQYF	TGTGCCAGCAGCTTAGACGACAGGGGCTTATTGGATACGCAGTATTTT
TRBV5-1	many	TRBJ2-5	TRBD2	CASSLGDYVETQYF	TGCGCCAGCAGCTTGGGGGACTATGTAGAGACCCAGTACTTC
TRBV20-1	.	TRBJ2-2	.	CSARGGGAIGELFF	TGCAGTGCTAGAGGTGGAGGGGCCATCGGGGAGCTGTTTTTT
TRBV7-9	.	TRBJ2-5	.	CASSPGDTQRTQYF	TGTGCCAGCAGCCCGGGGGACACCCAGAGGACCCAGTACTTC
TRBV7-3	few	TRBJ2-2	.	CASSSGSSTGELFF	TGTGCCAGCAGCTCGGGCAGCTCAACCGGGGAGCTGTTTTTT
TRBV12-3/TRBV12-4	.	TRBJ2-5	.	CASSFRQPEAQYF	TGTGCCAGCAGTTTTCGACAGCCGGAGGCCCAGTACTTC
TRBV12-3/TRBV12-4	.	TRBJ2-7	.	CASSLSRRASYEQYF	TGTGCCAGCAGTTTGAGCAGACGAGCCTCCTACGAGCAGTACTTC
TRBV5-1	.	TRBJ2-3	.	CASSPRGDPGTDTQYF	TGCGCCAGCAGCCCGCGTGGAGACCCGGGCACAGATACGCAGTATTTT
TRBV6-1	.	TRBJ1-5	.	CASRRQVNQPQHF	TGTGCCAGCAGACGACAGGTCAATCAGCCCCAGCATTTT
TRBV29-1	few	TRBJ1-1	TRBD1	CSPGQGNTEAFF	TGCAGCCCTGGACAGGGGAACACTGAAGCTTTCTTT
TRBV4-2	.	TRBJ2-7	TRBD2	CASSPGTSGTYEQYF	TGTGCCAGCAGCCCGGGGACTAGCGGGACCTACGAGCAGTACTTC
TRBV30	.	TRBJ2-5	.	CAWSVLGGQETQYF	TGTGCCTGGAGTGTACTCGGGGGACAAGAGACCCAGTACTTC
TRBV2	.	TRBJ2-7	TRBD1	CASRDAGTGVHEQYF	TGTGCCAGCAGAGACGCTGGGACAGGGGTTCACGAGCAGTACTTC
TRBV7-2	.	TRBJ2-1	TRBD2	CASSPTGTSARRGNEQFF	TGTGCCAGCAGCCCAACCGGGACTAGCGCCCGAAGAGGGAATGAGCAGTTCTTC
TRBV4-1	.	TRBJ2-4	.	CASSQEFAVLLNIQYF	TGCGCCAGCAGCCAAGAGTTTGCGGTCCTACTAAACATTCAGTACTTC
TRBV20-1	.	TRBJ2-7	.	CSAGAGPYEQYF	TGCAGTGCTGGGGCAGGACCCTACGAGCAGTACTTC
TRBV4-3	few	TRBJ2-7	TRBD1	CASSQGQGGPYEQYF	TGCGCCAGCAGCCAAGGACAGGGTGGTCCGTACGAGCAGTACTTC
TRBV5-1	few	TRBJ1-1	.	CASRRVRGGDTEAFF	TGCGCCAGCAGAAGGGTCCGGGGGGGTGACACTGAAGCTTTCTTT
TRBV5-1	.	TRBJ1-1	.	CASSTRAPNTEAFF	TGCGCCAGCAGCACCCGGGCCCCGAACACTGAAGCTTTCTTT
TRBV15	.	TRBJ2-5	.	CATSRAGAETQYF	TGTGCCACCAGCAGAGCGGGGGCTGAGACCCAGTACTTC
TRBV28	.	TRBJ2-7	.	CAALRPDSLEQYF	TGTGCCGCGCTGAGACCGGACTCCTTGGAGCAGTACTTC
TRBV7-2	few	TRBJ1-3	TRBD1	CASSPDRGGGNAIYF	TGTGCCAGCAGTCCGGACAGGGGCGGTGGAAACGCCATATATTTT
TRBV2	.	TRBJ1-2	.	CASRAGPKHNYGYTF	TGTGCCAGCAGGGCTGGACCGAAACATAACTATGGCTACACCTTC
TRBV5-1	many	TRBJ2-7	.	CASSLSGSSSYEQYF	TGCGCCAGCAGCTTGAGCGGCAGCTCCTCCTACGAGCAGTACTTC
TRBV20-1	.	TRBJ2-3	TRBD2	CSAGTSGGALTDTQYF	TGCAGTGCAGGGACTAGCGGGGGCGCACTCACAGATACGCAGTATTTT
TRBV4-1	.	TRBJ2-1	.	CASSQNPSAPGPYNEQFF	TGCGCCAGCAGCCAAAACCCGTCTGCCCCCGGCCCCTACAATGAGCAGTTCTTC
TRBV13	.	TRBJ1-1	.	CASRLSGGYTEAFF	TGTGCCAGCAGATTGAGCGGGGGCTACACTGAAGCTTTCTTT
TRBV7-2	.	TRBJ2-5	TRBD1	CASSRLPGQGVKRGQETQYF	TGTGCCAGCAGCCGATTACCGGGACAGGGGGTAAAAAGAGGGCAAGAGACCCAGTACTTC
TRBV20-1	.	TRBJ2-5	TRBD2	CSASVHSGGQETQYF	TGCAGTGCTAGTGTTCATAGCGGGGGACAAGAGACCCAGTACTTC
TRBV9	.	TRBJ2-5	TRBD1	CASSAGSGGHMRETQYF	TGTGCCAGCAGCGCGGGCTCAGGGGGCCACATGAGAGAGACCCAGTACTTC
TRBV5-5	many	TRBJ2-4	.	CASTGENIQYF	TGTGCCAGTACCGGGGAAAACATTCAGTACTTC
TRBV28	few	TRBJ2-2	.	CASTRETENTGELFF	TGTGCCAGCACGAGGGAGACAGAGAACACCGGGGAGCTGTTTTTT
TRBV5-1	.	TRBJ2-5	.	CASSLAGSPQETQYF	TGCGCCAGCAGCTTGGCCGGATCCCCCCAAGAGACCCAGTACTTC
TRBV5-1	few	TRBJ1-3	TRBD1	CASSRGQGVNTIYF	TGCGCCAGCAGCCGCGGACAGGGGGTAAACACCATATATTTT
TRBV10-2	.	TRBJ2-5	TRBD1	CASREQGARETQYF	TGCGCCAGCAGGGAACAGGGGGCGAGGGAGACCCAGTACTTC
TRBV29-1	.	TRBJ2-2	TRBD2	CSVYSGGSRAGELFF	TGCAGCGTTTACAGCGGGGGGAGTCGGGCCGGGGAGCTGTTTTTT
TRBV5-1	few	TRBJ1-1	.	CASSLGLGRMNTEAFF	TGCGCCAGCAGCTTGGGGCTCGGCCGGATGAACACTGAAGCTTTCTTT
TRBV7-2	many	TRBJ2-5	TRBD2	CASSARLAGAWETQYF	TGTGCCAGCAGCGCCAGACTAGCGGGGGCCTGGGAGACCCAGTACTTC
TRBV28	.	TRBJ2-5	TRBD2	CASSTTPPGLAGETQYF	TGTGCCAGCAGCACAACTCCTCCGGGACTAGCTGGGGAGACCCAGTACTTC